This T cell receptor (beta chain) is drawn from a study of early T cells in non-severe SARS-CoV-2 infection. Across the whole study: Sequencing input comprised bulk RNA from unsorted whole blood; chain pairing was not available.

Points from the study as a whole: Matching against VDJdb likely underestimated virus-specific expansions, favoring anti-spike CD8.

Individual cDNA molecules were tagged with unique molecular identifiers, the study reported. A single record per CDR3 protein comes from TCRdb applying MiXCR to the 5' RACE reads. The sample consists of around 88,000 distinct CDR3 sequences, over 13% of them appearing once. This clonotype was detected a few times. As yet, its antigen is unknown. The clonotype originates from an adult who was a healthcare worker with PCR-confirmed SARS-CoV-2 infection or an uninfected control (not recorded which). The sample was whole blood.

The DNA of the CDR3 is TGTGCCAGCAGCCCCGAGGTCGGAGGGCGGACGAGCACAGATACGCAGTATTTT. It yields the protein CASSPEVGGRTSTDTQYF. The rearrangement links TRBV9 to TRBJ2-3; D is perhaps TRBD2 (6 bases). V was cut by 4 bases and J by 0 bases, with 21 bases left in between. Germline V gene data show CDR1 as SGDLS and CDR2 as YYNGEE. The CDR3 consists of 18 residues.